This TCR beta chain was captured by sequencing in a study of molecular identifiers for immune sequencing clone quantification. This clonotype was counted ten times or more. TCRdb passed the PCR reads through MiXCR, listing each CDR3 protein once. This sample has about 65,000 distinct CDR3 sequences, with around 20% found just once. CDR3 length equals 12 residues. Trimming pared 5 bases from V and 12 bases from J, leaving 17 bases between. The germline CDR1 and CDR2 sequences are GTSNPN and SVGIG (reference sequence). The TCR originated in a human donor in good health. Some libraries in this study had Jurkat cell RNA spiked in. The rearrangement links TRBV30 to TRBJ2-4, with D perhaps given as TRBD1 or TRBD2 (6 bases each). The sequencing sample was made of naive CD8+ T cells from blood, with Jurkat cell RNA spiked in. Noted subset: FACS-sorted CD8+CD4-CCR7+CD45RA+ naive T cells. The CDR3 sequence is CAWDPGGGDQYF. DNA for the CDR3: TGTGCCTGGGATCCTGGAGGGGGAGATCAGTACTTC.